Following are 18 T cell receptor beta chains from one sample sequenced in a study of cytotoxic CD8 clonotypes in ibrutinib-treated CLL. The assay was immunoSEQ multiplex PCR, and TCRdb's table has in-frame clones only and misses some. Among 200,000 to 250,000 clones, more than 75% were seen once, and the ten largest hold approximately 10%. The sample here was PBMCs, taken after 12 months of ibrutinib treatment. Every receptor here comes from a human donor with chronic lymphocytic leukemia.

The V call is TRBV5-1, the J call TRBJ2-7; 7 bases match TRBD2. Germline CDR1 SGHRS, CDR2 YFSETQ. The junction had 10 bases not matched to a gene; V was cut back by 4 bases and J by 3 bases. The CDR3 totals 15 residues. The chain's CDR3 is CASSPGRGMGYEQYF. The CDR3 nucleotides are TGCGCCAGCAGCCCGGGGAGGGGAATGGGCTACGAGCAGTACTTC.

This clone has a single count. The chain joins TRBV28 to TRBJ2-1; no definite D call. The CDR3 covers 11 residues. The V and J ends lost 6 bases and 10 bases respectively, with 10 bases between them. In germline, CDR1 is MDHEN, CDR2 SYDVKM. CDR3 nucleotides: TGTGCCAGCAGAAAAGGACCAGAGCAGTTCTTC. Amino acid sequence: CASRKGPEQFF.

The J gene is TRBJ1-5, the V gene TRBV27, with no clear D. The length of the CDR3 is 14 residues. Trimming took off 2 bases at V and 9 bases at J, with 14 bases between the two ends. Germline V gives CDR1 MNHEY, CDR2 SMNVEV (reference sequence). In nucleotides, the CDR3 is TGTGCCAGCAGTTTAGCTTCTCGTCTGGCGCCCCAGCATTTT. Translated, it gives CASSLASRLAPQHF.

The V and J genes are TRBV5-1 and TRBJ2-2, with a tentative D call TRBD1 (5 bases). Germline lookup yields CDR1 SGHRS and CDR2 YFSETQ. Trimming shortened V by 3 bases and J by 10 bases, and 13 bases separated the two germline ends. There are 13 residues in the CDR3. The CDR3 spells CASSWTIVAELFF. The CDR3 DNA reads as TGCGCCAGCAGCTGGACAATCGTTGCGGAGCTGTTTTTT.

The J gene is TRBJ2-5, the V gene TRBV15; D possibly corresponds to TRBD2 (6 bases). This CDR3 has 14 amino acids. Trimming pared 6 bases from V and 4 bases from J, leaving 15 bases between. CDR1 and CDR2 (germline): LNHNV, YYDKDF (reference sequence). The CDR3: CATSRGTAGETQYF. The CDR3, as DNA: TGTGCCACCAGTCGCGGGACGGCGGGAGAGACCCAGTACTTC.

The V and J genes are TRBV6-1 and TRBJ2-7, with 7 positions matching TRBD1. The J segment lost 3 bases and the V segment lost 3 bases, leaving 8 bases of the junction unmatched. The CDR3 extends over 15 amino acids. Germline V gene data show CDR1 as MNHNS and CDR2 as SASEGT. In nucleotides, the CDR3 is TGTGCCAGCAGTGAGCCGGGACAGAGATTCTACGAGCAGTACTTC. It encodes CASSEPGQRFYEQYF.

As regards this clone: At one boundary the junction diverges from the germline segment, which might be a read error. CDR3 coding DNA: TGTGCTAGCAGCCCAGAACGGTCCGGGGGGCAGTTCTTC. It is translated as CASSPERSGGQFF. The chain is built from TRBV7-7 and TRBJ2-1, with D possibly TRBD2 on 6 matching bases. The CDR3 is made up of 13 amino acids. Per germline, CDR1 SSHAT and CDR2 FNYEAQ (reference sequence).

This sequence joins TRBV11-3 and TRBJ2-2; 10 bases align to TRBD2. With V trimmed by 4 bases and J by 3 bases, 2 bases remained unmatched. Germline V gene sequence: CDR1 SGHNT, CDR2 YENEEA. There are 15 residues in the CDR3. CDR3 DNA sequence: TGTGCCAGCAGCTCTAGCGGGGGAGACACCGGGGAGCTGTTTTTT. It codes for CASSSSGGDTGELFF.

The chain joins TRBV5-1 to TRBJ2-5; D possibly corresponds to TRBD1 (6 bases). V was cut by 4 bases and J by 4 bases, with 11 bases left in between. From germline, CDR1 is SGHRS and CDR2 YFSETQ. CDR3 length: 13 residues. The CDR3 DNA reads TGCGCCAGCAGCCAAGGGGGTGGAGAGACCCAGTACTTC. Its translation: CASSQGGGETQYF.

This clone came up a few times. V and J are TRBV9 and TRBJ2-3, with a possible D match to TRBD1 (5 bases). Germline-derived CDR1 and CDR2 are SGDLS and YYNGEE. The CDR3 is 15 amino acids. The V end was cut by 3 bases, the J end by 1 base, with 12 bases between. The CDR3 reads CASSAGIFGTDTQYF. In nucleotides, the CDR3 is TGTGCCAGCAGCGCAGGGATTTTTGGCACAGATACGCAGTATTTT.

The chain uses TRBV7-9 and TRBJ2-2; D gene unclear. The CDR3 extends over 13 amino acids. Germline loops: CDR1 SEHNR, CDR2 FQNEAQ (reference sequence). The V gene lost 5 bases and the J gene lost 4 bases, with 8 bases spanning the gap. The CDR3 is CASSRVATGELFF. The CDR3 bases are TGTGCCAGCAGCCGGGTGGCCACCGGGGAGCTGTTTTTT.

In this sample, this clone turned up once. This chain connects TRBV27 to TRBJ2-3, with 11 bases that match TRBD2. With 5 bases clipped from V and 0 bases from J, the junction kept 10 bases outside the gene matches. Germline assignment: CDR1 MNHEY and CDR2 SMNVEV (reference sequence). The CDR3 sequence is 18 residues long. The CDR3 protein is CASSARPRLAGSTDTQYF. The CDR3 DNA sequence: TGTGCCAGCAGTGCCCGGCCGCGACTAGCGGGGAGCACAGATACGCAGTATTTT.

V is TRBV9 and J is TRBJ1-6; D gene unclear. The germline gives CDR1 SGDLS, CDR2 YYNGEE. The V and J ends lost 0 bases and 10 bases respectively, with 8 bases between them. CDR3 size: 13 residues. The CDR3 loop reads CASSVEEQSPLHF. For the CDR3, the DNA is TGTGCCAGCAGCGTAGAGGAACAATCACCCCTCCACTTT. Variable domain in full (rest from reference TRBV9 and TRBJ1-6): DSGVTQTPKHLITATGQRVTLRCSPRSGDLSVYWYQQSLDQGLQFLIQYYNGEERAKGNILERFSAQQFPDLHSELNLSSLELGDSALYFCASSVEEQSPLHFGNGTRLTVT.

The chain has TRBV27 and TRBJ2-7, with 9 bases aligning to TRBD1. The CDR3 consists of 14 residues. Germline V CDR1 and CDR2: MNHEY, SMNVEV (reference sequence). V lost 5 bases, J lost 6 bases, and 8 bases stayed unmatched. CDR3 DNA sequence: TGTGCCAGCAGTAAACAGGGGGCCTCGTTCGAGCAGTACTTC. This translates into CASSKQGASFEQYF.

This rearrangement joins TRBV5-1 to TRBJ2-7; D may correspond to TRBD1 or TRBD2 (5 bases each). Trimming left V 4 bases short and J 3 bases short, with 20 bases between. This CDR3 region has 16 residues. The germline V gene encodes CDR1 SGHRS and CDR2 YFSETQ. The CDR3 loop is CASSPGPGRQVYEQYF. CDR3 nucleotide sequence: TGCGCCAGCAGCCCGGGGCCGGGACGCCAAGTCTACGAGCAGTACTTC.

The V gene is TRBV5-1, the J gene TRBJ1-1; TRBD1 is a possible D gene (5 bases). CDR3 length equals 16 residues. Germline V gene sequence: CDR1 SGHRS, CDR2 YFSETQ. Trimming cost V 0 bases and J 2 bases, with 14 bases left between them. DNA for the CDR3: TGCGCCAGCAGCTTGGGTATCGGGACCCCAAACACTGAAGCTTTCTTT. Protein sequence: CASSLGIGTPNTEAFF.

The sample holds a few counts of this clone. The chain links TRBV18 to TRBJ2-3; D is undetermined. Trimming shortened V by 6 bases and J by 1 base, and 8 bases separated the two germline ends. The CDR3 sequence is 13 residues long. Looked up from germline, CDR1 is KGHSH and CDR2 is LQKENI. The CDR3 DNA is TGTGCCAGCTCCGCCGTAGGCACAGATACGCAGTATTTT. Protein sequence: CASSAVGTDTQYF.

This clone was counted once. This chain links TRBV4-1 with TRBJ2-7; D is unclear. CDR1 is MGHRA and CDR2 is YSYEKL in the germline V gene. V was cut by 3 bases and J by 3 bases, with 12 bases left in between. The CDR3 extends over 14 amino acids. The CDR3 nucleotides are TGCGCCAGCAGCCACCTGGCCGGAGACTACGAGCAGTACTTC. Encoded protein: CASSHLAGDYEQYF.